Listed below are T cell receptor beta chains from one sample, sequenced in a study of tumor and adjacent non-tumor tissue in lung cancer. TCRdb called the multiplex PCR reads again in MiXCR, with one record for every CDR3 protein. The table shows 60,000 to 90,000 distinct CDR3 sequences, with about two thirds occurring only once. The sample taken for sequencing was distant non-tumor lung tissue. The receptors stem from a woman between 45 and 65 years old with non-small cell lung cancer. The CDR3 runs from the conserved cysteine through the conserved F or W. D genes are given only for firm matches. The size field is filled for only some rows; it gives once, few, many or a size class.

abundance: NA; v_gene: TRBV11-1; d_gene: NA; len: 13; j_gene: TRBJ2-1; CDR3nt: TGTGCCAGCAGCTCCCCTCGAGGCGACGAGCAGTTCTTC; CDR3aa: CASSSPRGDEQFF
abundance: many; v_gene: TRBV6-1; d_gene: TRBD1; len: 16; j_gene: TRBJ1-1; CDR3nt: TGTGCCAACCCCCAAAGGACAGGGGAAATGAACACTGAAGCTTTCTTT; CDR3aa: CANPQRTGEMNTEAFF
abundance: many; v_gene: TRBV29-1; d_gene: NA; len: 13; j_gene: TRBJ2-1; CDR3nt: TGCAGCGTTGGGGCTAGCGCCTACAATGAGCAGTTCTTC; CDR3aa: CSVGASAYNEQFF
abundance: NA; v_gene: TRBV11-2; d_gene: NA; len: 14; j_gene: TRBJ2-3; CDR3nt: TGTGCCAGCAGCCAAGCACTAACCACAGATACGCAGTGTTTT; CDR3aa: CASSQALTTDTQCF
abundance: NA; v_gene: TRBV5-4; d_gene: TRBD1; len: 16; j_gene: TRBJ2-6; CDR3nt: TGTGTCAGCCGGACAGGGGACTGGTCTGGGTCCAACGTCCTGACTTTC; CDR3aa: CVSRTGDWSGSNVLTF
abundance: many; v_gene: TRBV5-4; d_gene: NA; len: 17; j_gene: TRBJ1-1; CDR3nt: TGTGCCAGCAGCTTGGCGAGAGGGGGAGAAATGAACACTGAAGCTTTCTTT; CDR3aa: CASSLARGGEMNTEAFF
abundance: NA; v_gene: TRBV6-5; d_gene: NA; len: 15; j_gene: TRBJ2-7; CDR3nt: TGTGTCAGCAGGCCCTTATTGCGGAACTCCTACGAGCAGTACTTT; CDR3aa: CVSRPLLRNSYEQYF
abundance: NA; v_gene: TRBV28; d_gene: TRBD2; len: 13; j_gene: TRBJ2-1; CDR3nt: TGTGCCAGCCGACTAGCGGGAGTGAGTGAGCAGTTCTTC; CDR3aa: CASRLAGVSEQFF
abundance: many; v_gene: TRBV4-1; d_gene: NA; len: 15; j_gene: TRBJ2-5; CDR3nt: TGCGCCAGCAGCGCAGACGGACAATTTCAAGAGACCCAGTACTTC; CDR3aa: CASSADGQFQETQYF
abundance: many; v_gene: TRBV7-6; d_gene: NA; len: 15; j_gene: TRBJ2-2; CDR3nt: TGTGCCAGCAGCTTAACCCAGCTGAACACCGGGGAGCTGTTTTTT; CDR3aa: CASSLTQLNTGELFF
abundance: NA; v_gene: TRBV5-5; d_gene: NA; len: 15; j_gene: TRBJ2-2; CDR3nt: TGTGCCAACAGCTGGCTTGGGCAGCCCACCGGGGAGCTGTTTTTT; CDR3aa: CANSWLGQPTGELFF
abundance: NA; v_gene: TRBV6-5; d_gene: NA; len: 18; j_gene: TRBJ1-6; CDR3nt: TGTGCCAGTAGTTACTCGTTGGGAACGGAATTCTATAATTCACCCCTCCACTTT; CDR3aa: CASSYSLGTEFYNSPLHF
abundance: many; v_gene: TRBV11-2; d_gene: TRBD2; len: 17; j_gene: TRBJ2-1; CDR3nt: TGTGCCAGCAGCGACACGGGACTAGCGGGAGGGTTCAATGAGCAGTTCTTC; CDR3aa: CASSDTGLAGGFNEQFF
abundance: many; v_gene: TRBV28; d_gene: NA; len: 12; j_gene: TRBJ2-5; CDR3nt: TGTGCCAGCAGTTGGGGGAGGGAGACCCAGTACTTC; CDR3aa: CASSWGRETQYF
abundance: NA; v_gene: TRBV6-2/TRBV6-3; d_gene: TRBD1; len: 14; j_gene: TRBJ1-2; CDR3nt: TGTCCCAGCAGCCGCGGACAGGGGCAGGACGACTATACCTTC; CDR3aa: CPSSRGQGQDDYTF
abundance: few; v_gene: TRBV4-2; d_gene: TRBD2; len: 17; j_gene: TRBJ2-1; CDR3nt: TGTGTCAGCAGCCAAGATTCGGCTAGCGGGAGTTTGTATGACCAGTTTTTC; CDR3aa: CVSSQDSASGSLYDQFF
abundance: NA; v_gene: TRBV11-2; d_gene: NA; len: 18; j_gene: TRBJ2-5; CDR3nt: TGTGCCAGTAGCTTAAAGGGTATCGGATACCCTTTGCAAGAGACCCAGTACTTC; CDR3aa: CASSLKGIGYPLQETQYF
abundance: medium-sized; v_gene: TRBV6-6; d_gene: TRBD1; len: 12; j_gene: TRBJ2-1; CDR3nt: TGTGCCAGCAGGACAGGGGGCAATGAGCAGTTCTTC; CDR3aa: CASRTGGNEQFF
abundance: NA; v_gene: TRBV6-2/TRBV6-3; d_gene: TRBD1; len: 15; j_gene: TRBJ1-1; CDR3nt: TGTGCCAGCAGTGGTGACAGGGGCGAGTACACTGAAGCCTTGTTT; CDR3aa: CASSGDRGEYTEALF
abundance: NA; v_gene: TRBV28; d_gene: TRBD1; len: 14; j_gene: TRBJ1-1; CDR3nt: TGTGCCAGCAGCCGGGACAGGGTGAACACTGATGCTTTCTTT; CDR3aa: CASSRDRVNTDAFF
abundance: many; v_gene: TRBV29-1; d_gene: NA; len: 12; j_gene: TRBJ1-3; CDR3nt: TGCAGCGTTGAAGACGCCTTAAACACCATATATTTT; CDR3aa: CSVEDALNTIYF
abundance: NA; v_gene: TRBV11-2; d_gene: NA; len: 18; j_gene: TRBJ2-6; CDR3nt: TGTGCCAGCAGCTTAACGGAAAGTTTGTACTCTGGGGCCAACGTCCTGACTTTC; CDR3aa: CASSLTESLYSGANVLTF
abundance: NA; v_gene: TRBV12-3/TRBV12-4; d_gene: NA; len: 14; j_gene: TRBJ2-7; CDR3nt: TGTGCCAGCAATACCACTAACGGGAAACTTGAGCAGTACTTC; CDR3aa: CASNTTNGKLEQYF
abundance: NA; v_gene: TRBV20-1; d_gene: NA; len: 14; j_gene: TRBJ1-1; CDR3nt: TGCAGTGCTTCCCAGACCGGGGGGGGCTTAGAAGCTTTCTTT; CDR3aa: CSASQTGGGLEAFF
abundance: NA; v_gene: TRBV4-1; d_gene: NA; len: 16; j_gene: TRBJ1-1; CDR3nt: TGCGCCAGCAGCCAAGATCGCTATAGGACGAACACTGAAGCTTTCTTT; CDR3aa: CASSQDRYRTNTEAFF
abundance: NA; v_gene: TRBV11-2; d_gene: NA; len: 14; j_gene: TRBJ2-3; CDR3nt: TGTGCCAGCAGCCTAACCCGAGTCACAGATACGCTGTATTTT; CDR3aa: CASSLTRVTDTLYF
abundance: NA; v_gene: TRBV6-1; d_gene: NA; len: 16; j_gene: TRBJ2-1; CDR3nt: TGTGCCAGCAGAGAAGAGGGCGGGACCTCCTACAATGAGCAATTCTTC; CDR3aa: CASREEGGTSYNEQFF
abundance: NA; v_gene: TRBV7-2; d_gene: TRBD2; len: 15; j_gene: TRBJ2-5; CDR3nt: TGTGCCAGCAGCACCACGGGACTAGTTCAAGAGACCCAGTACTTC; CDR3aa: CASSTTGLVQETQYF
abundance: NA; v_gene: TRBV11-2; d_gene: NA; len: 14; j_gene: TRBJ1-1; CDR3nt: TGTGCCAGCGGCTTCGCGGGAAAGAACACTGAAGTATTCTTT; CDR3aa: CASGFAGKNTEVFF
abundance: NA; v_gene: TRBV6-5; d_gene: NA; len: 13; j_gene: TRBJ2-5; CDR3nt: TGTGCCAGCAGCCAAAAGGGCCGGGAGACCCAGTACTTC; CDR3aa: CASSQKGRETQYF
abundance: few; v_gene: TRBV11-2; d_gene: NA; len: 15; j_gene: TRBJ1-1; CDR3nt: TGTGCCAACAGCTTACTCACCGGGTTGAATACTGAAGCTTTCTTT; CDR3aa: CANSLLTGLNTEAFF
abundance: many; v_gene: TRBV5-4; d_gene: TRBD1; len: 16; j_gene: TRBJ1-1; CDR3nt: TGTGCCAGCAGCAAATCAACACAGGGGAGGAGAGCTGAAGCTTTCTTT; CDR3aa: CASSKSTQGRRAEAFF
abundance: NA; v_gene: TRBV5-5; d_gene: NA; len: 18; j_gene: TRBJ1-6; CDR3nt: TGTGCCAGCGGCAACAGAGGGATTGTTGGCTCCTATAATTCACCCCTCCACTTT; CDR3aa: CASGNRGIVGSYNSPLHF
abundance: NA; v_gene: TRBV6-1; d_gene: NA; len: 15; j_gene: TRBJ2-7; CDR3nt: TGTGCCAGCAGTGAAGCGCTCGGCATCCCCTACGAGCAGTACTTC; CDR3aa: CASSEALGIPYEQYF
abundance: many; v_gene: TRBV4-2; d_gene: NA; len: 13; j_gene: TRBJ1-5; CDR3nt: TGTGCCAGCAGCCCGGACACTAATCAGCCCCAGCATTTT; CDR3aa: CASSPDTNQPQHF
abundance: NA; v_gene: TRBV10-3; d_gene: TRBD1; len: 15; j_gene: TRBJ2-3; CDR3nt: TGTGCCATCAGTGAAGGACAGGGCGGGACAGGTACACAGTATTTT; CDR3aa: CAISEGQGGTGTQYF
abundance: NA; v_gene: TRBV4-2; d_gene: NA; len: 16; j_gene: TRBJ1-4; CDR3nt: TGTGCCAGCAGCCAAACTTCGTTGGAGCTTGGAGAAAAGCTGTTTTTT; CDR3aa: CASSQTSLELGEKLFF
abundance: NA; v_gene: TRBV5-1; d_gene: NA; len: 15; j_gene: TRBJ1-4; CDR3nt: TGCGACGGCAGCTTGGGACAACTAGATAATGAAAAACTGTTTTTT; CDR3aa: CDGSLGQLDNEKLFF
abundance: many; v_gene: TRBV7-2; d_gene: NA; len: 14; j_gene: TRBJ2-1; CDR3nt: TGTGCCAGCAGCTTACAGCGGAACTACAATGAGCAGTTCTTC; CDR3aa: CASSLQRNYNEQFF
abundance: NA; v_gene: TRBV11-2; d_gene: TRBD2; len: 18; j_gene: TRBJ2-7; CDR3nt: TGTGCCAGCACCTTAGCCCCACTAGCGAGAAGTAACCCCTACGAGCAGTACTTC; CDR3aa: CASTLAPLARSNPYEQYF
abundance: NA; v_gene: TRBV28; d_gene: NA; len: 13; j_gene: TRBJ2-7; CDR3nt: TGTGCCAGCACCCCGGGTCTTGCCTACGAGCAGTACTTC; CDR3aa: CASTPGLAYEQYF
abundance: NA; v_gene: TRBV20-1; d_gene: TRBD1; len: 15; j_gene: TRBJ2-1; CDR3nt: TGCAGTGTCGCGAGCAGGGACAGGGCGGACAATGGGCAGTTCTTC; CDR3aa: CSVASRDRADNGQFF
abundance: NA; v_gene: TRBV19; d_gene: TRBD1; len: 17; j_gene: TRBJ2-1; CDR3nt: TGTGCCAGTAGTATGATCGGGGACAGGGGGGTATACAATGAGCAGTTCTTC; CDR3aa: CASSMIGDRGVYNEQFF
abundance: NA; v_gene: TRBV29-1; d_gene: NA; len: 11; j_gene: TRBJ1-2; CDR3nt: TGCAGTGTTGTTCTGGCCCATGGCTACACCTTC; CDR3aa: CSVVLAHGYTF
abundance: many; v_gene: TRBV5-5; d_gene: NA; len: 15; j_gene: TRBJ1-2; CDR3nt: TGTGCCAGCAGCTTGGATTATGACAGGAACTATGGCTACACCTTC; CDR3aa: CASSLDYDRNYGYTF